This T cell receptor beta chain is from a study of cytomegalovirus exposure and HLA in healthy donors. The CDR3 length is 12 residues. The ends were cut back, 6 bases at V and 8 bases at J, with 10 bases in the middle. In germline, CDR1 is ENHRY, CDR2 SYGVKD. Study-wide results and caveats: Listed as cytomegalovirus-associated were approximately 160 TCR beta chains.

Primers for the PCR totalled 60 Vbeta and 13 Jbeta. TCRdb keeps only in-frame clones here, not all; method: immunoSEQ multiplex PCR. The sample lists 100,000 or so clones, roughly 80% seen once, with 7.5% to 10% in the top ten. Comment on this clone: The antigen is not known.

This receptor was obtained from a woman in her forties in good health and CMV-seropositive. This chain joins TRBV10-3 and TRBJ1-4; D is ambiguous. Material for sequencing was PBMCs. The DNA of the CDR3 is TGTGCCATCAGCCCCGGTTCGGAAAAACTGTTTTTT. Translation gives CAISPGSEKLFF.